The text below deals with one T cell receptor beta chain. Germline V gives CDR1 SNHLY, CDR2 FYNNEI. The CDR3 is 14 residues long. Trimming cost V 6 bases and J 0 bases, with 12 bases left between them. This sample is part of a study of cytomegalovirus exposure and HLA in healthy donors. 60 Vbeta and 13 Jbeta primers were used in PCR. The assay was immunoSEQ multiplex PCR, and TCRdb's table has in-frame clones only and misses some. The sample contains roughly 130,000 clones, over 75% of which appear only once. The chain recombines TRBV2 with TRBJ2-7, with D possibly TRBD1 on 5 matching bases. The sequenced material came from PBMCs. The receptor's source is a man between 25 and 39 years old in good health and CMV-seronegative. The CDR3 coding sequence is TGTGCCAGCAGCCACACAGGACCCTCCTACGAGCAGTACTTC. Amino acids: CASSHTGPSYEQYF.